The sequence of this T cell receptor beta chain was determined in a study of spatial heterogeneity in lung cancer. On the study more broadly: The donor group consisted of roughly 76 patients who had untreated, early-stage non-small cell lung cancer. Sequenced were any available follow-up PBMC samples, which had been obtained a median of approximately 2 years after resection. Whole-study findings and limits: The study found ubiquitous expanded tumor TCRs in blood more at resection than follow-up.

This clonotype was observed a handful of times. Its antigen is undetermined. TCR cDNA molecules each carried a unique molecular identifier. Each CDR3 protein is one row after TCRdb ran MiXCR on the 5' RACE reads. The sample has around 110,000 distinct CDR3 sequences; 10% to 15% are singletons. Trimming cost V 3 bases and J 2 bases, with 13 bases left between them. The CDR3 consists of 15 residues. The germline V gene encodes CDR1 KGHSH and CDR2 LQKENI. Noted time point: blood at routine non-recurrence follow-up after resection. Tumor, nontumor lung or frozen PBMC supplied whole RNA, sequenced without sorting.

The chain uses TRBV18 and TRBJ2-5; tentative D call: TRBD2 (5 bases). The specimen was PBMCs, collected at follow-up. This TCR was sampled from a male donor with early-stage non-small cell lung cancer. The CDR3 DNA is TGTGCCAGCTCACCGCTGTCCGGGGATCAAGAGACCCAGTACTTC. This encodes CASSPLSGDQETQYF.